A single TCR beta chain is shown here with its context. Its antigen is undetermined. These data belong to a study of T-cell memory formation after mild COVID-19. TCRdb recomputed calls from the 5' RACE reads with MiXCR, one row per CDR3 protein. The data hold 200,000 to 250,000 distinct CDR3 sequences, with 15% observed a single time. The germline gives CDR1 MNHEY, CDR2 SVGAGI. J was trimmed by 0 bases and V by 6 bases; bases with no gene match: 1. The CDR3 contains 13 residues. Findings and limits, study-wide: Prior to infection, memory already included some responding clones, suggesting cross-reactive memory joined.

The sequenced sample consisted of PBMCs or a T cell subset sorted from them (not recorded which). V and J are TRBV6-5 and TRBJ2-5, with 7 positions matching TRBD1. The receptor was isolated from an adult woman who had mild COVID-19 (a few samples of this study predate the infection). Cell type and time point are not known. The CDR3, as DNA: TGTGCCAGCAGAACAGGGGACCAAGAGACCCAGTACTTC. This sequence encodes CASRTGDQETQYF.